The rows below give T cell receptor beta chains drawn from one sample of a study of blood T cell repertoires in COVID-19. Data came from immunoSEQ multiplex PCR; TCRdb stores just in-frame clones and leaves some out. The table records fewer than 100,000 clones, 80% to 85% of them present only once. Material: peripheral blood. The receptors shown here come from a human donor in a cohort sampled during active COVID-19. Each CDR3 is given with its conserved first and last residue. Fields, in order: V gene, J gene, CDR3 protein.

>TRBV19|TRBJ2-5
CAISTGADETQYF
>TRBV5-4|TRBJ2-2
CASSLGGITSVGTGELFF
>TRBV15|TRBJ2-3
CATSTFPGQGSTDTQYF
>TRBV2|TRBJ1-3
CASTDSSGNTIYF
>TRBV5-4|TRBJ1-1
CASSPESYRGTEAFF
>TRBV5-6|TRBJ1-2
CASSLQLFHGYTF
>TRBV6-5|TRBJ1-6
CASSIQRYNSPLHF
>TRBV7-9|TRBJ1-1
CAEGGGDTEAFF
>TRBV29-1|TRBJ1-2
CSVTYTLEGYTF
>TRBV5-5|TRBJ2-3
CASSPLTAPPDTQYF
>TRBV4-2|TRBJ2-1
CASSLVGLAGAPGDNEQFF
>TRBV7-9|TRBJ1-5
CASSAQGGSNQPQHF
>TRBV5-1|TRBJ2-5
CASSGGETQYF
>TRBV15|TRBJ1-3
CATSRDSGFSGNTIYF
>TRBV5-6|TRBJ1-1
CASSPGTGSWLTEAFF
>TRBV10-2|TRBJ1-4
CASSDGGKREKLFF